This T cell receptor beta chain was recovered during a study of blood T cell repertoires in COVID-19. TCRdb's copy holds only in-frame clones and misses some; the assay was immunoSEQ multiplex PCR. The sample gives about 190,000 clones, about 81% of which show up once; 3.2% is in the top ten. The specimen sequenced was PBMCs or T cells enriched from blood (not recorded which). The receptor was isolated from a woman aged 30 to 39 who had recovered from COVID-19.

This chain's CDR3 is CASSWGVLSNQPQHF. In DNA form, the CDR3 reads TGTGCCAGCAGTTGGGGCGTCCTCAGCAATCAGCCCCAGCATTTT. This chain uses TRBV28 with TRBJ1-5; maybe TRBD1 (5 bases). CDR3 length: 15 amino acids. The V end was cut by 4 bases, the J end by 1 base, with 11 bases between. Germline-derived CDR1 and CDR2 are MDHEN and SYDVKM.